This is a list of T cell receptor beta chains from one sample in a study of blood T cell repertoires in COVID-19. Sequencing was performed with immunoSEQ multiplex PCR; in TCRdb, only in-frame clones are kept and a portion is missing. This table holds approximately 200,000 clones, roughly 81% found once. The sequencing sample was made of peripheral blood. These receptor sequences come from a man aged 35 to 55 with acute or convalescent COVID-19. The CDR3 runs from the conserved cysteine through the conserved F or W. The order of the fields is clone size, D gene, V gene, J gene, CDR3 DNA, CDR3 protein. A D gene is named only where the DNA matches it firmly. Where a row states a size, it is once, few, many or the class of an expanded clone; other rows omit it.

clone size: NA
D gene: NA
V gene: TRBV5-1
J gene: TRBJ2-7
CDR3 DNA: TGCGCCAGCAGCTTGGACAGGACCAACTACGAGCAGTACTTC
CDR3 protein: CASSLDRTNYEQYF

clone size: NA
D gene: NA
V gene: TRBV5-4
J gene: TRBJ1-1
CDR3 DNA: TGTGCCAGCAGCTCAAATCGGGGGGTTACTGAAGCTTTCTTT
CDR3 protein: CASSSNRGVTEAFF

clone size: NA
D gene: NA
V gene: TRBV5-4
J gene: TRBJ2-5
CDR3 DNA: TGTGCCAGCAGCTCGACCCGGGAATGGGAGACCCAGTACTTC
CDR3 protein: CASSSTREWETQYF

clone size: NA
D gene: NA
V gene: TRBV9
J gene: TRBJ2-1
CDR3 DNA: TGTGCCAGCAGCGCCTTTCTGGGGGGGCCTAATGAGCAGTTCTTC
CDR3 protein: CASSAFLGGPNEQFF

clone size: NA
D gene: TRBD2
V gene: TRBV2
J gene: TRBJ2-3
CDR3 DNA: TGTGCCAGCAGTGAAACGGGGGGGCCGCTAGATACGCAGTATTTT
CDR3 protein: CASSETGGPLDTQYF

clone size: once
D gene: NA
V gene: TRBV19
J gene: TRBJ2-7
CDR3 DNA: TGTGCCAGTAGTATGAGCAGGCTCAACGAGCAGTACTTC
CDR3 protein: CASSMSRLNEQYF

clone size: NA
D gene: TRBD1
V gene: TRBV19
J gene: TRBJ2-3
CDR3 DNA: TGTGCCAGTAGCCACGGACAGGGATACACAGATACGCAGTATTTT
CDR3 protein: CASSHGQGYTDTQYF

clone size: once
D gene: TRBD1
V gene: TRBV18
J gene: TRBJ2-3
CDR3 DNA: TGTGCCAGCTCACCACGTGTGCGGACAGGTTCCACAGATACGCAGTATTTT
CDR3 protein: CASSPRVRTGSTDTQYF

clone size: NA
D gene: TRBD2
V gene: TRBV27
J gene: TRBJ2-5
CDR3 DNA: TGTGCCAGCGGGACTAGCGGGGCTGGAGAGACCCAGTACTTC
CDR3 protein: CASGTSGAGETQYF

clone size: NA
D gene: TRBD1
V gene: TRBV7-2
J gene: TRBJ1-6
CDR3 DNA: TGTGCCAGCAGCCCGCCCGGGACAGGCAATAATTCACCCCTCCACTTT
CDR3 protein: CASSPPGTGNNSPLHF

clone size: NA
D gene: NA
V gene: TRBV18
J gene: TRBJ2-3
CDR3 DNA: TGTGCCAGCTCACCCCCTAGTGGAGTCCCAGATACGCAGTATTTT
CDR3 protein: CASSPPSGVPDTQYF

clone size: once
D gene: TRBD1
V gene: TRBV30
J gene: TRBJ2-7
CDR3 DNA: TGTGCCTGGAAGGGGGCGAGCTCCTACGAGCAGTACTTC
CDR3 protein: CAWKGASSYEQYF

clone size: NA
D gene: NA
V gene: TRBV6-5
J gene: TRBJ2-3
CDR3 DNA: TGTGCCAGCAGTTACCTGGGGGCCGGGACAGATACGCAGTATTTT
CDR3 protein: CASSYLGAGTDTQYF

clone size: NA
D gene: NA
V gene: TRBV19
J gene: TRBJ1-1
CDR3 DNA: TGTGCCAGTAGTATTCAGGGAATGAACACTGAAGCTTTCTTT
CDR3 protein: CASSIQGMNTEAFF

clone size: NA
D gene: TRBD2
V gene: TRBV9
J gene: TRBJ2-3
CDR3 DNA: TGTGCCAGCAGCCTACTAGCGGGGGTTTTAGATACGCAGTATTTT
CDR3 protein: CASSLLAGVLDTQYF

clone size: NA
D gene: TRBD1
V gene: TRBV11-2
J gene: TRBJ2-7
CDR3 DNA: TGTGCCAGCAGCACCTGGACAGGGTCGAACAACGAGCAGTACTTC
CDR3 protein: CASSTWTGSNNEQYF

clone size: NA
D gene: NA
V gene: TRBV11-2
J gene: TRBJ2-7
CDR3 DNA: TGTGCCAGCAGCTTTATGTGGCCCTACGAGCAGTACTTC
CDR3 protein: CASSFMWPYEQYF

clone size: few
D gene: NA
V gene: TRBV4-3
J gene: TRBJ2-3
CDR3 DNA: TGCGCCAGCAGCAATAGGGGTCCTTCTAGCACAGATACGCAGTATTTT
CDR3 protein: CASSNRGPSSTDTQYF

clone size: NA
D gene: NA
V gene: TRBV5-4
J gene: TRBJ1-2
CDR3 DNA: TGTGCCAGCAGCTTGGGGCTCTATGGCTACACCTTC
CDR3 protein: CASSLGLYGYTF

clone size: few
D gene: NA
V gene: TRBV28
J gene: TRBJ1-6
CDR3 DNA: TGTGCCAGCAGCCCCCCCACAGGGTATAATTCACCCCTCCACTTT
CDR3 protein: CASSPPTGYNSPLHF

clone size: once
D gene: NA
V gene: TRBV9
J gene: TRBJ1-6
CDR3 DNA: TGTGCCACCCCCCGCCTTGAGGTTGACAATTCACCCCTCCACTTT
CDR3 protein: CATPRLEVDNSPLHF

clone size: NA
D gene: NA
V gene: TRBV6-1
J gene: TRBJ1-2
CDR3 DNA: TGTGCCAGCAGTGAAGGCAGGGGCTCTGGCTACACCTTC
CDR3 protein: CASSEGRGSGYTF

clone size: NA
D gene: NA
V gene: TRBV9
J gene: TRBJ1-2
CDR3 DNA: TGTGCCAGCAGAGGACAGAACTATGGCTACACCTTC
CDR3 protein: CASRGQNYGYTF

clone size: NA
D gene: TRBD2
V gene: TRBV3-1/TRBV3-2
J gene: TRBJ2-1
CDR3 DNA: TGTGCCAGCAGCCACTCTAGCGGATACAATGAGCAGTTCTTC
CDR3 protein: CASSHSSGYNEQFF

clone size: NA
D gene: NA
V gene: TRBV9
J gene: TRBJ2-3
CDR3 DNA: TGTGCCAGCACCCGTTGGGCAGACGACACAGATACGCAGTATTTT
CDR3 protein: CASTRWADDTDTQYF

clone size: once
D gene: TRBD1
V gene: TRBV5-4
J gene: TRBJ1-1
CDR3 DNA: TGTGCCAGCAGCTTGGGAGCCGGGACAGGGAACACTGAAGCTTTCTTT
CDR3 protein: CASSLGAGTGNTEAFF

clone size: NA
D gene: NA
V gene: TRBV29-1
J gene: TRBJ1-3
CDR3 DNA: TGCAGCGTTGTTCCGAGCTCTGGAAACACCATATATTTT
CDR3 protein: CSVVPSSGNTIYF

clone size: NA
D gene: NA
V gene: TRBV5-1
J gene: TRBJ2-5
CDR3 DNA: TGCGCCAGCAGCTTCCGGGATGCCCAAGAGACCCAGTACTTC
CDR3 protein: CASSFRDAQETQYF

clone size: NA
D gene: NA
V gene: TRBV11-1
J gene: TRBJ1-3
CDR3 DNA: TGTGCCAGCAGCTCAGGACAGACCTCTGGAAACACCATATATTTT
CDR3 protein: CASSSGQTSGNTIYF